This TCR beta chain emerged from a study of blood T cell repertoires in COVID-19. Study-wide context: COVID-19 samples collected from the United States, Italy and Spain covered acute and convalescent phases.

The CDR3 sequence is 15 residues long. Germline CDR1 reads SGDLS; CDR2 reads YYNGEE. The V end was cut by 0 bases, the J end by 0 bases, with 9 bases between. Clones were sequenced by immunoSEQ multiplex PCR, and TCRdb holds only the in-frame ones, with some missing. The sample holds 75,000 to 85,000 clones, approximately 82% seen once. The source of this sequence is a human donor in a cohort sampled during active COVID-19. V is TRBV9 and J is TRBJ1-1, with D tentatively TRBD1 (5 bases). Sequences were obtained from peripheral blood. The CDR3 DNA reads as TGTGCCAGCAGCGTAGGGAACAGGATGAACACTGAAGCTTTCTTT. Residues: CASSVGNRMNTEAFF.